This T cell receptor (beta chain) was identified in a study of cytomegalovirus exposure and HLA in healthy donors. Study-wide findings and caveats: Immune exposure information available was restricted to CMV serostatus.

In this sample, this clone turned up a few times. Antigen specificity is unknown. CDR3 length: 15 amino acids. Germline lookup yields CDR1 SGHVS and CDR2 FNYEAQ. Unmatched junction bases numbered 9, after V lost 6 bases and J lost 2 bases. With 60 Vbeta and 13 Jbeta primers, the PCR was carried out. Using immunoSEQ multiplex PCR, the repertoire was profiled, and TCRdb retains in-frame clones only, with some absent. Of 150,000 to 200,000 clones listed, about four fifths are singletons. The sequencing sample was made of PBMCs. The genes are TRBV7-6 and TRBJ2-7, with 8 bases aligning to TRBD2. This TCR derives from a woman in her fifties or sixties in good health and CMV-seronegative. DNA of the CDR3: TGTGCCAGCAGTCCCGGGAGCGGGGGCCCCTACGAGCAGTACTTC. Amino acids: CASSPGSGGPYEQYF.